Listed here is a single T cell receptor (beta chain). Its specificity is unknown. This sample stems from a study of shared clonotypes between healthy human individuals. The germline V and J ends were trimmed by 6 bases and 7 bases, with 13 bases remaining between them. The CDR3 totals 13 residues. Germline CDR1 is MDHEN and CDR2 is SYDVKM. Whole-study results and caveats: Memory subsets generally showed smaller estimated richness than naive subsets did. An expected dependence of interdonor clonotype sharing on sequencing depth was noted.

Assay used: immunoSEQ multiplex PCR; TCRdb lists only in-frame clones, some missing. The repertoire holds millions of clones, with about 92% as singletons. CD4+ cell separation produced CD45RA+ naive and CD45RA-negative memory subsets. The sequenced sample consisted of naive CD4+ T cells from PBMCs. Indicated subset: CD45RA+ positively selected. The TCR originated in a man aged 18 to 29 in good health. Some clones in this sample may be carry-over from other donors' samples. The chain couples TRBV28 to TRBJ1-5; possibly TRBD1 for D (5 bases). The CDR3 nucleotides read TGTGCCAGCAGGATGACATGGGGGCAGCCCCAGCATTTT. Translating gives CASRMTWGQPQHF.